These T cell receptor beta chains were read from a single sample in a study of beta chain features in type 1 diabetes. The table came from immunoSEQ multiplex PCR; TCRdb's copy has only in-frame clones and leaves some out. The sample has 200,000 to 300,000 clones; 25% to 35% are singletons. The sequenced sample consisted of central memory CD4+ T cells from blood. These receptors came from a man aged 30-40 years in good health. Both conserved end residues are part of each CDR3. The D gene is left open where the match is weak. For some rows the clone size is stated as once, few or many, or as a class when expanded; others skip it.

>-|-|TRBJ1-5|TRBV10-3
CAISDSNQPQHF
TGTGCCATCAGTGATAGCAATCAGCCCCAGCATTTT
>-|TRBD1|TRBJ2-7|TRBV18
CASSPPGQGAVLAGYEQYF
TGTGCCAGCTCACCTCCAGGACAGGGGGCAGTACTAGCGGGCTACGAGCAGTACTTC
>-|-|TRBJ2-7|TRBV7-6
CASSLASVLAYEQYF
TGTGCCAGCAGCTTAGCTTCTGTCTTGGCCTACGAGCAGTACTTC
>-|-|TRBJ2-5|TRBV10-1
CASSEGQFQETQYF
TGCGCCAGCAGTGAGGGACAGTTCCAAGAGACCCAGTACTTC
>-|TRBD1|TRBJ1-3|TRBV6-1
CASSAGQGALSGNTIYF
TGTGCCAGCAGTGCGGGACAGGGAGCCCTCTCTGGAAACACCATATATTTT
>few|-|TRBJ2-1|TRBV14
CASSQKFYQFF
TGTGCCAGCAGCCAAAAGTTCTATCAGTTCTTC
>many|TRBD2|TRBJ2-3|TRBV7-6
CASSLEAGGQTDTQYF
TGTGCCAGCAGCTTAGAGGCGGGGGGGCAAACAGATACGCAGTATTTT
>-|TRBD1|TRBJ1-2|TRBV27
CASSFRTGDGYTF
TGTGCCAGCAGTTTCAGGACAGGGGATGGCTACACCTTC
>few|-|TRBJ2-7|TRBV21-1
CASSKWRTRSSYEQYF
TGTGCCAGCAGCAAATGGCGGACTCGAAGCTCCTACGAGCAGTACTTC
>-|TRBD1|TRBJ1-1|TRBV29-1
CSVARQGNTEAFF
TGCAGCGTTGCAAGACAGGGGAACACTGAAGCTTTCTTT
>-|-|TRBJ1-2|TRBV28
CASSLNRVGGYTF
TGTGCCAGCAGTTTAAACAGGGTCGGTGGCTACACCTTC
>-|TRBD2|TRBJ2-1|TRBV5-4
CASSWTSGTHEQFF
TGTGCCAGCAGCTGGACTAGCGGGACCCATGAGCAGTTCTTC
>-|-|TRBJ2-7|TRBV9
CASSFRFLSYEQYF
TGTGCCAGCAGCTTTCGGTTCCTCTCCTACGAGCAGTACTTC
>few|-|TRBJ2-7|TRBV28
CASTRPGSYEQYF
TGTGCCAGCACTCGACCAGGGTCCTACGAGCAGTACTTC
>-|-|TRBJ1-1|TRBV29-1
CSGSRGGGTEAFF
TGCAGCGGTTCTCGAGGGGGTGGCACTGAAGCTTTCTTT
>few|TRBD1|TRBJ2-6|TRBV2
CASRPGQGYSGANVLTF
TGTGCCAGCAGGCCGGGACAGGGGTACTCTGGGGCCAACGTCCTGACTTTC
>-|TRBD2|TRBJ2-5|TRBV10-3
CAISEGQSGTSGETQYF
TGTGCCATCAGTGAGGGCCAGTCCGGGACTAGCGGAGAGACCCAGTACTTC
>-|TRBD1|TRBJ2-7|TRBV28
CASRRDRGPYEQYF
TGTGCCAGCAGGCGGGACAGGGGTCCCTACGAGCAGTACTTC
>-|-|TRBJ2-5|TRBV5-6
CASSSPPGQKRETQYF
TGTGCCAGCAGTTCACCACCGGGACAAAAGAGAGAGACCCAGTACTTC
>few|TRBD1|TRBJ2-3|TRBV18
CASSGTGGKDTQYF
TGTGCCAGCAGCGGGACAGGGGGCAAAGATACGCAGTATTTT
>many|-|TRBJ2-4|TRBV2
CASSEEVSAKNIQYF
TGTGCCAGCAGTGAAGAGGTGTCGGCCAAAAACATTCAGTACTTC
>-|TRBD1|TRBJ2-7|TRBV25-1
CASGPGTGITYEQYF
TGTGCCAGCGGTCCCGGGACAGGTATCACCTACGAGCAGTACTTC
>-|-|TRBJ2-3|TRBV21-1
CASSKNWRGEADTQYF
TGTGCCAGCAGCAAAAATTGGCGGGGGGAGGCAGATACGCAGTATTTT
>few|TRBD2|TRBJ2-1|TRBV12-5
CASGLAGGNEQFF
TGTGCTAGTGGTTTGGCGGGAGGAAATGAGCAGTTCTTC
>-|-|TRBJ2-3|TRBV2
CASRKDGNTDTQYF
TGTGCCAGCAGAAAGGACGGAAACACAGATACGCAGTATTTT
>-|-|TRBJ2-7|TRBV5-4
CASSLESHYEQYF
TGTGCCAGCAGCTTGGAGTCCCACTACGAGCAGTACTTC
>few|-|TRBJ2-1|TRBV18
CASSPRREANEQFF
TGTGCCAGCTCACCGAGGAGGGAGGCCAATGAGCAGTTCTTC
>-|TRBD1|TRBJ1-1|TRBV25-1
CASSPFGQGNTEAFF
TGTGCCAGCAGTCCCTTTGGACAGGGGAACACTGAAGCTTTCTTT
>few|-|TRBJ1-1|TRBV4-1
CASSQDKGGNTEAFF
TGCGCCAGCAGCCAAGATAAGGGAGGGAACACTGAAGCTTTCTTT
>-|-|TRBJ1-1|TRBV29-1
CSVKGFNTEAFF
TGCAGCGTTAAGGGGTTTAACACTGAAGCTTTCTTT
>-|-|TRBJ2-1|TRBV19
CASSGRTRPSSYNEQFF
TGTGCCAGTAGTGGAAGGACTCGGCCGAGCTCCTACAATGAGCAGTTCTTC
>few|TRBD2|TRBJ2-3|TRBV7-8
CASSFPTSGGYSTDTQYF
TGTGCCAGCAGCTTTCCGACTAGCGGGGGTTATAGCACAGATACGCAGTATTTT
>few|TRBD1|TRBJ1-2|TRBV29-1
CSVTQGGDGYTF
TGCAGCGTGACTCAGGGGGGCGATGGCTACACCTTC
>few|-|TRBJ2-4|TRBV5-4
CASSSYQSNIQYF
TGTGCCAGCAGCTCCTATCAGAGCAACATTCAGTACTTC
>few|-|TRBJ2-3|TRBV29-1
CSVDSFQTDTQYF
TGCAGCGTTGACTCGTTCCAGACAGATACGCAGTATTTT